These 23 T cell receptor beta chains were all obtained from the same sample, sequenced in a study of cytomegalovirus exposure and HLA in healthy donors. Both 60 Vbeta primers and 13 Jbeta primers went into the PCR. The method was immunoSEQ multiplex PCR; TCRdb's version includes in-frame clones alone and lacks a portion of them. The sample lists roughly 150,000 clones, more than 65% seen once, with less than 10% in the top ten. The specimen was PBMCs. The receptor source for this set is a man younger than 35 in good health and CMV-seropositive.

This chain links TRBV28 with TRBJ1-2; the D gene is possibly TRBD1 (5 bases). V was cut by 8 bases and J by 7 bases, with 8 bases left in between. The CDR3 is 10 residues long. Germline lookup yields CDR1 MDHEN and CDR2 SYDVKM. The CDR3 DNA reads TGTGCCAGCCGGGGGTCTGGCTACACCTTC. Protein sequence: CASRGSGYTF.

The V and J genes are TRBV6-5 and TRBJ2-1; 7 nucleotides line up with TRBD1. The CDR3 covers 15 residues. Germline CDR1 is MNHEY and CDR2 is SVGAGI. The J segment lost 6 bases and the V segment lost 2 bases, leaving 7 bases of the junction unmatched. The chain's CDR3 is CASSYVAGGGNEQFF. The CDR3 coding sequence is TGTGCCAGCAGTTACGTGGCAGGGGGTGGCAATGAGCAGTTCTTC.

This chain uses TRBV11-2 with TRBJ1-2; D not resolved. The CDR3 contains 14 residues. V shed 1 base and J shed 5 bases, with 11 bases lying between them. Germline CDR1 and CDR2: SGHAT and FQNNGV. This CDR3 is CASSLGAGDYGYTF. CDR3 bases: TGTGCCAGCAGCTTAGGAGCAGGTGATTATGGCTACACCTTC.

The CDR3 bases are TGTGCCAGCAGATCGCAGGGGGTGCGCAATCAGCCCCAGCATTTT. This codes for CASRSQGVRNQPQHF. This chain uses TRBV6-4 with TRBJ1-5; 7 nucleotides line up with TRBD1. Germline V gene data show CDR1 as MRHNA and CDR2 as SNTAGT. With V trimmed by 6 bases and J by 2 bases, 7 bases remained unmatched. This CDR3 has 15 amino acids.

The chain combines TRBV19 with TRBJ1-1; the D gene is possibly TRBD1 (6 bases). V was clipped by 6 bases and J by 5 bases, with 16 bases between them. The germline V gene encodes CDR1 LNHDA and CDR2 SQIVND (reference sequence). This CDR3 comprises 14 residues. The chain's CDR3 is CASRLRQGWTEAFF. CDR3 nucleotides: TGTGCCAGTAGGCTGAGGCAGGGGTGGACTGAAGCTTTCTTT.

As to this clone: A junction end diverges from the germline sequence, so it may reflect a read error. V is TRBV18 and J is TRBJ1-1, with 7 bases aligning to TRBD1. From germline, CDR1 is KGHSH and CDR2 LQKENI. The CDR3 runs to 14 residues. CDR3 amino acids: CASTPGTVNTEAFF. CDR3 bases: TGTGCCAGCACACCGGGGACAGTGAACACTGAAGCTTTCTTT.

The chain couples TRBV7-8 to TRBJ2-7; 9 nucleotides agree with TRBD1. Germline loops: CDR1 SGHVS, CDR2 FQNEAQ. V lost 3 bases and J lost 6; bases outside the gene matches: 6. There are 14 residues in the CDR3. DNA for the CDR3: TGTGCCAGCAGCTTTCCCGGACAGGGGCCCGAGCAGTACTTC. Its translation is CASSFPGQGPEQYF.

The gene calls are TRBV9 and TRBJ1-1; D not resolved. The CDR3 consists of 18 residues. The germline V gene encodes CDR1 SGDLS and CDR2 YYNGEE. Trimming stripped 3 bases from V and 2 bases from J, with 23 bases between. CDR3: CASSENPRSGEGNTEAFF. DNA for the CDR3: TGTGCCAGCAGCGAAAACCCCCGGTCCGGGGAAGGCAACACTGAAGCTTTCTTT.

This clone appeared a few times. The chain recombines TRBV19 with TRBJ1-1; weak D call: TRBD1 (5 bases). V was shortened by 0 bases and J by 4 bases, with 9 bases between the two germline ends. The CDR3 sequence is 14 residues long. Germline loops: CDR1 LNHDA, CDR2 SQIVND (reference sequence). CDR3 loop: CASSIDSGGTEAFF. DNA of the CDR3: TGTGCCAGTAGTATAGATTCGGGGGGCACTGAAGCTTTCTTT.

This clone was observed a handful of times. The chain recombines TRBV18 with TRBJ2-3, with 9 bases identical to TRBD1. The germline gives CDR1 KGHSH, CDR2 LQKENI. V dropped 3 bases and J dropped 3; count of bases not matched to a gene: 7. This CDR3 has 16 amino acids. CDR3 in DNA: TGTGCCAGCTCACCGGCGGACAGGGGCGGTACAGATACGCAGTATTTT. Translation gives CASSPADRGGTDTQYF. The full variable domain, in which reference TRBV18 and TRBJ2-3 provide the parts outside the CDR3, is NAGVMQNPRHLVRRRGQEARLRCSPMKGHSHVYWYRQLPEEGLKFMVYLQKENIIDESGMPKERFSAEFPKEGPSILRIQQVVRGDSAAYFCASSPADRGGTDTQYFGPGTRLTVL.

The chain uses TRBV27 and TRBJ2-1, with D possibly matching TRBD2 (5 bases). The CDR3 consists of 14 residues. V shed 6 bases and J shed 9 bases, with 18 bases lying between them. Germline loops: CDR1 MNHEY, CDR2 SMNVEV (reference sequence). The CDR3 region is CASSEIRGQREQFF. CDR3 DNA: TGTGCCAGCAGCGAGATACGAGGGCAACGTGAGCAGTTCTTC.

The chain combines TRBV18 with TRBJ1-1; D gene ambiguous. The CDR3 covers 15 residues. Germline CDR1 reads KGHSH; CDR2 reads LQKENI. The V gene lost 4 bases and the J gene lost 1 base, with 13 bases spanning the gap. As DNA, the CDR3 is TGTGCCAGCTCACTTTCGGGTACGAGGAACACTGAAGCTTTCTTT. Translated, it gives CASSLSGTRNTEAFF.

This clone was seen a single time. The J gene is TRBJ1-5, the V gene TRBV7-6; D is unclear. CDR1 and CDR2 (germline): SGHVS, FNYEAQ. This CDR3 region has 13 residues. Between the trimmed V and J ends, which lost 2 bases and 9 bases, there was a span of 11 bases. The CDR3 spells CASSLWSEGPQHF. The CDR3 DNA reads TGTGCCAGCAGCTTATGGTCTGAGGGGCCCCAGCATTTT.

This clone was observed a single time. V gene TRBV5-4 combines with J gene TRBJ2-1, with TRBD1 matching over 11 bases. The CDR3 length is 15 residues. V lost 4 bases, J lost 8 bases, and 8 bases stayed unmatched. The germline V gene encodes CDR1 SGHNT and CDR2 YYREEE (reference sequence). In nucleotides, the CDR3 is TGTGCCAGCAGCATACGGGACAGGGGGTCCGATGAGCAGTTCTTC. Translating it yields CASSIRDRGSDEQFF. The whole variable domain, filled in from reference TRBV5-4 and TRBJ2-1, reads ETGVTQSPTHLIKTRGQQVTLRCSSQSGHNTVSWYQQALGQGPQFIFQYYREEENGRGNFPPRFSGLQFPNYSSELNVNALELDDSALYLCASSIRDRGSDEQFFGPGTRLTVL.

This rearrangement joins TRBV29-1 to TRBJ2-3; the D gene is possibly TRBD2 (5 bases). V lost 6 bases, J lost 0 bases, and 10 bases lay in between. CDR1 SQVTM and CDR2 ANQGSEA come from the germline V gene. The CDR3 loop spans 13 amino acids. As DNA, the CDR3 is TGCAGCGTCGACTATGGGAGCACAGATACGCAGTATTTT. Translation gives CSVDYGSTDTQYF.

Of note for this clone: Different DNA sequences within this sample yield the same CDR3. The gene calls are TRBV27 and TRBJ2-7, with unresolved D. V lost 2 bases to trimming and J lost 6 bases, with 8 bases between them. CDR3 length: 12 residues. Germline V lookup: CDR1 MNHEY, CDR2 SMNVEV (reference sequence). CDR3 sequence (DNA): TGTGCCAGCAGTTTACCGCTCGGCGAGCAGTACTTC. Its protein product is CASSLPLGEQYF.

The chain combines TRBV4-2 with TRBJ2-2; 14 nucleotides align to TRBD2. The V gene end was trimmed by 3 bases and the J gene end by 6 bases; junction bases not matched to a gene: 9. Germline V gene data show CDR1 as LGHNA and CDR2 as YNFKEQ. CDR3 length: 18 residues. The CDR3 DNA reads TGTGCCAGCAGCCAGACAGGGACTAGCGGGAGTAGCTCCGGGGAGCTGTTTTTT. It specifies CASSQTGTSGSSSGELFF.

This clone was counted many times. The chain carries TRBV4-3 and TRBJ2-1, with 9 bases fitting TRBD1. CDR3 length equals 16 residues. With V trimmed by 1 base and J by 7 bases, 8 bases remained unmatched. The germline V gene has CDR1 LGHNA and CDR2 YSLEER. The CDR3 sequence: CASSQGNWDRVNEQFF. In DNA form, the CDR3 reads TGCGCCAGCAGCCAAGGGAATTGGGACAGGGTTAATGAGCAGTTCTTC.

The gene calls are TRBV30 and TRBJ2-1, with D possibly TRBD2 on 6 matching bases. Trimming shortened V by 3 bases and J by 4 bases, and 16 bases separated the two germline ends. Germline V lookup: CDR1 GTSNPN, CDR2 SVGIG (reference sequence). The length of the CDR3 is 15 residues. This CDR3 is CAWRRDWAVYNEQFF. CDR3 nucleotides: TGTGCCTGGAGGCGGGACTGGGCTGTTTACAATGAGCAGTTCTTC.

The chain combines TRBV4-1 with TRBJ2-7; D is ambiguous. Germline V gives CDR1 MGHRA, CDR2 YSYEKL. V was shortened by 0 bases and J by 2 bases, with 14 bases between the two germline ends. The CDR3 is made up of 16 amino acids. The CDR3 is CASSQDPRHTTYEQYF. The CDR3 region has the DNA TGCGCCAGCAGCCAAGATCCGAGACACACGACCTACGAGCAGTACTTC.

The chain uses TRBV19 and TRBJ1-3; D might be TRBD1 (6 bases). Germline CDR1 and CDR2: LNHDA and SQIVND (reference sequence). The V gene lost 3 bases and the J gene lost 0 bases, with 12 bases spanning the gap. CDR3 length: 16 residues. The DNA for the CDR3 is TGTGCCAGTAGTATCGAGGACAGACGCTCTGGAAACACCATATATTTT. Its translation: CASSIEDRRSGNTIYF. The full variable domain, in which reference TRBV19 and TRBJ1-3 provide the parts outside the CDR3, is DGGITQSPKYLFRKEGQNVTLSCEQNLNHDAMYWYRQDPGQGLRLIYYSQIVNDFQKGDIAEGYSVSREKKESFPLTVTSAQKNPTAFYLCASSIEDRRSGNTIYFGEGSWLTVV.

V is TRBV9 and J is TRBJ1-2; 9 bases fit TRBD1. The CDR3 covers 15 residues. CDR1 is SGDLS, CDR2 YYNGEE, per germline. The V gene end was trimmed by 2 bases and the J gene end by 8 bases; junction bases not matched to a gene: 10. The DNA for the CDR3 is TGTGCCAGCAGCGTCACGGGACAGGGCCTAAAAGGCTACACCTTC. The encoded protein is CASSVTGQGLKGYTF.

The J gene is TRBJ2-3, the V gene TRBV29-1, with 9 bases matching TRBD1. The J segment lost 5 bases and the V segment lost 3 bases, leaving 15 bases of the junction unmatched. Germline assignment: CDR1 SQVTM and CDR2 ANQGSEA. The CDR3 sequence is 17 residues long. The CDR3 DNA reads as TGCAGCGTTGATGGGCTCCGGGACAGGGTGGTTTTAGATACGCAGTATTTT. Protein sequence: CSVDGLRDRVVLDTQYF.